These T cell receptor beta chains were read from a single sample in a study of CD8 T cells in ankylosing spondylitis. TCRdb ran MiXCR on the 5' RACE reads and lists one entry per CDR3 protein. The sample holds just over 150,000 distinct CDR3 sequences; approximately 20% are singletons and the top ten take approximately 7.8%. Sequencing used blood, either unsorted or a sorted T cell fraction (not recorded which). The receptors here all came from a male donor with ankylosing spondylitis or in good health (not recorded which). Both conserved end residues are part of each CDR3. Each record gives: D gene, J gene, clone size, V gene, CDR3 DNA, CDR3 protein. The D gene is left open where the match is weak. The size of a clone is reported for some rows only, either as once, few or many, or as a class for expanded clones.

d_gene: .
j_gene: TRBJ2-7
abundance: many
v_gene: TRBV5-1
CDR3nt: TGCGCCAGCAGCTTGGCCGTGGGAAATAACGAGCAGTACTTC
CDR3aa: CASSLAVGNNEQYF

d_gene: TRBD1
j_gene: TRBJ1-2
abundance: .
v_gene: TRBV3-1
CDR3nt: TGTGCCAGCAGCCAACGGGACAGGGGGGGGTATGGCTACACCTTC
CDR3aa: CASSQRDRGGYGYTF

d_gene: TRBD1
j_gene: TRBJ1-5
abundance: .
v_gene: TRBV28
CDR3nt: TGTGCCAGCACTAGGACAGGAGTTCAGCCCCAGCATTTT
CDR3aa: CASTRTGVQPQHF

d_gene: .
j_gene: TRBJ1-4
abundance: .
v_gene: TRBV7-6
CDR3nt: TGTGCCAGCAGCCAAAAACAGGGTCCTAATGAAAAACTGTTTTTT
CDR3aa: CASSQKQGPNEKLFF

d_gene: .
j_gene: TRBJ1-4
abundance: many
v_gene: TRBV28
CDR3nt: TGTGCCAGCACCTCATCCGAAAAACTGTTTTTT
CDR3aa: CASTSSEKLFF

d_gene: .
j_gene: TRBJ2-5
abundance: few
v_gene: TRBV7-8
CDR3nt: TGTGCCAGCAGCTTAGTGGACGCGGACCAAGAGACCCAGTACTTC
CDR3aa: CASSLVDADQETQYF

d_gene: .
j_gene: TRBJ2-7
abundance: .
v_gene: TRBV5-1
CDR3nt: TGCGCCAGCATCCTGGGGTACGAGCAGCACTTC
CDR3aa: CASILGYEQHF

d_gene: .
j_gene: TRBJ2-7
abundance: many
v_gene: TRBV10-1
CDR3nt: TGCGCCAGCAGTGAGAGCCAGCGGTCGTACGAGCAGTACTTC
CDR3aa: CASSESQRSYEQYF

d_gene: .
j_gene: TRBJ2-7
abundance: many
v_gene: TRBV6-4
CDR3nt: TGTGCCACCAGGATGGAGCCTCAGAGCTCCTACGAGCAGTACTTC
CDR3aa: CATRMEPQSSYEQYF

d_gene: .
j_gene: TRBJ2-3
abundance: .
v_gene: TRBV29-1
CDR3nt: TGCAGCGTGAGTGGCGAGGGCACAGATACGCAGTATTTT
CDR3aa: CSVSGEGTDTQYF

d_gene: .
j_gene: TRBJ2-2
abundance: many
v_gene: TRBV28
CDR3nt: TGTGCCAGCACAAGATGGACCCTCCTCGGGGAGCTGTTTTTT
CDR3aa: CASTRWTLLGELFF

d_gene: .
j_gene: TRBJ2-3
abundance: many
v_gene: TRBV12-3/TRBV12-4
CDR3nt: TGTGCCAGCAGCTCAAGCATTTCTCGGGCAGATACGCAGTATTTT
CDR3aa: CASSSSISRADTQYF

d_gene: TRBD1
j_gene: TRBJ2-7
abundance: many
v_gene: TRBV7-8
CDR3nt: TGTGCCAGCAGCTTGCGGACAGGGGGCCCCGAGCAGTACTTC
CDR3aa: CASSLRTGGPEQYF

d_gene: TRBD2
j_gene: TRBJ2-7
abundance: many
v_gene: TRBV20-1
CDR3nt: TGCAGTGCTCGGCGGGAGATCTACGAGCAGTACTTC
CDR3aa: CSARREIYEQYF